Listed here are 23 T cell receptor beta chains from one sample, sequenced in a study of OX40 agonist ivuxolimab in advanced cancers. Sequenced by immunoSEQ multiplex PCR; TCRdb stores in-frame clones only, minus some. The sample gives 25,000 or so clones, 73% of which show up once; 18% is in the top ten. Sequenced here: CD4+ or CD8+ T cells sorted from blood, sampled in a trial of the OX40 agonist ivuxolimab. These receptors were collected from an adult with an advanced solid tumor such as melanoma, head and neck, liver or kidney cancer.

The chain is built from TRBV4-1 and TRBJ2-7; TRBD1 is a possible D gene (6 bases). The CDR3 has 14 residues. The germline V and J ends were trimmed by 3 bases and 3 bases, with 12 bases remaining between them. Germline V gene sequence: CDR1 MGHRA, CDR2 YSYEKL. The CDR3 spells CASSHPLQGYEQYF. The CDR3 DNA follows: TGCGCCAGCAGCCACCCCCTACAGGGCTACGAGCAGTACTTC.

The chain employs TRBV28 and TRBJ2-7; D possibly matches TRBD1 or TRBD2 (5 bases each). CDR1 and CDR2 from the germline V gene are MDHEN and SYDVKM. The CDR3 has 15 residues. The V end was cut by 3 bases, the J end by 2 bases, with 14 bases between. The CDR3 region is CASSLGLGTPYEQYF. CDR3 DNA sequence: TGTGCCAGCAGTTTGGGTCTGGGGACCCCCTACGAGCAGTACTTC.

In this sample, this clone turned up a few times. The chain employs TRBV28 and TRBJ1-5; no reliable D call. V lost 6 bases and J lost 4, with 4 bases in between. CDR3 length: 11 residues. Germline assignment: CDR1 MDHEN and CDR2 SYDVKM. The CDR3 nucleotides read TGTGCCAGCAGCGGAAATCAGCCCCAGCATTTT. Residues: CASSGNQPQHF.

The rearrangement joins TRBV7-8 to TRBJ2-1; 9 bases are shared with TRBD2. The CDR3 length is 14 residues. In germline, CDR1 is SGHVS, CDR2 FQNEAQ. V dropped 8 bases and J dropped 7; count of bases not matched to a gene: 9. This CDR3 is CASGTTSGLNEQFF. The CDR3 nucleotides are TGTGCCAGCGGAACGACTAGCGGCCTGAATGAGCAGTTCTTC.

The chain joins TRBV7-9 to TRBJ2-7; unclear D gene. The CDR3 totals 11 residues. Germline assignment: CDR1 SEHNR and CDR2 FQNEAQ (reference sequence). V was pared by 5 bases and J by 4 bases, with 6 bases between. CDR3 sequence reads: CASSPQYEQYF. The CDR3 DNA sequence: TGTGCCAGCAGCCCTCAGTACGAGCAGTACTTC.

Judged by abundance, this clone is medium-sized. This chain links TRBV19 with TRBJ2-3; D is perhaps TRBD2 (7 bases). The CDR3 totals 16 residues. Trimming took off 7 bases at V and 3 bases at J, with 20 bases between the two ends. Germline V lookup: CDR1 LNHDA, CDR2 SQIVND (reference sequence). CDR3 loop: CASTSRAGAVTDTQYF. CDR3 DNA: TGTGCCAGTACCTCCCGGGCGGGGGCGGTAACAGATACGCAGTATTTT.

This clone was detected only a few times. J is TRBJ2-3 and V is TRBV4-2; maybe TRBD1 (6 bases). The length of the CDR3 is 16 residues. Looked up from germline, CDR1 is LGHNA and CDR2 is YNFKEQ. V gave up 0 bases and J gave up 2 bases, with 12 bases separating them. The DNA for the CDR3 is TGTGCCAGCAGCCAAGAAGATCAGGGGACCACAGATACGCAGTATTTT. Its translation is CASSQEDQGTTDTQYF.

J is TRBJ2-6 and V is TRBV9; D possibly corresponds to TRBD2 (5 bases). The V gene's germline CDR1 is SGDLS and CDR2 YYNGEE. This CDR3 contains 17 residues. Trimming removed 2 bases from V and 0 bases from J, with 12 bases in between. The CDR3 DNA is TGTGCCAGCAGCGTTGAGACTACCCCCTCTGGGGCCAACGTCCTGACTTTC. It is translated as CASSVETTPSGANVLTF.

The chain couples TRBV4-2 to TRBJ1-1, with D maybe TRBD1 (5 bases). CDR1 is LGHNA, CDR2 YNFKEQ, per germline. The CDR3 totals 14 residues. Between the trimmed V and J ends, which lost 4 bases and 1 base, there was a span of 10 bases. DNA of the CDR3: TGTGCCAGCAGCCCACTACAGGCGAACACTGAAGCTTTCTTT. Its translation is CASSPLQANTEAFF.

Written as DNA, the CDR3 is TGTGCCAGCAGCTTAACGCTAGTCTCAAATGAAAAACTGTTTTTT. It encodes CASSLTLVSNEKLFF. This chain joins TRBV7-3 and TRBJ1-4; D gene uncertain. V was shortened by 0 bases and J by 5 bases, with 10 bases between the two germline ends. Germline assignment: CDR1 SGHTA and CDR2 FQGTGA. There are 15 residues in the CDR3.

J is TRBJ1-2 and V is TRBV7-2; TRBD1 agrees at 7 bases. J gave up 4 bases and V 4 bases, and 6 bases lay outside the gene matches. This CDR3 comprises 14 residues. Germline V lookup: CDR1 SGHTA, CDR2 FQGNSA. The CDR3 DNA sequence: TGTGCCAGCAGCTGGGGGGACAGCCCCTATGGCTACACCTTC. It yields the protein CASSWGDSPYGYTF.

The rearrangement uses TRBV28 and TRBJ1-6; perhaps TRBD1 as D (5 bases). The CDR3 sequence is 17 residues long. Germline values: CDR1 MDHEN, CDR2 SYDVKM. Deletions cut 6 bases from V and 10 bases from J, with 25 bases between. The CDR3 DNA follows: TGTGCCAGCAGCCGATTCCGCCAGGGCGCCGCGGGGTCACCCCTCCACTTT. Translating gives CASSRFRQGAAGSPLHF.

By share of the sample, this clone is medium-sized. This rearrangement joins TRBV18 to TRBJ2-2; D assignment may be TRBD1 or TRBD2 (5 bases each). The V end lost 3 bases, the J end lost 1 base, and 12 bases lay between the germline ends. The germline V gene encodes CDR1 KGHSH and CDR2 LQKENI. The CDR3 sequence is 16 residues long. This CDR3 reads CASSPRRDVNTGELFF. The DNA for the CDR3 is TGTGCCAGCTCACCCCGACGGGACGTGAACACCGGGGAGCTGTTTTTT.

The chain employs TRBV4-1 and TRBJ2-2; D unclear. Trimming pared 0 bases from V and 3 bases from J, leaving 8 bases between. The CDR3 is made up of 15 amino acids. Germline lookup yields CDR1 MGHRA and CDR2 YSYEKL. CDR3 nucleotides: TGCGCCAGCAGCCAAGAGTGGCCCTACACCGGGGAGCTGTTTTTT. The encoded protein is CASSQEWPYTGELFF.

This rearrangement joins TRBV29-1 to TRBJ2-3; 10 bases match TRBD1. This CDR3 comprises 14 residues. Per the germline V gene, CDR1 is SQVTM and CDR2 is ANQGSEA. J gave up 2 bases and V 5 bases, and 4 bases lay outside the gene matches. This CDR3 is CSVKGQGFTDTQYF. The CDR3 nucleotides are TGCAGCGTTAAGGGACAGGGGTTCACAGATACGCAGTATTTT.

The CDR3 DNA reads as TGTGCCAGCAGTCAGTTTTACGATCCGGGACAGGGGGCGAGAGATACGCAGTATTTT. Translation gives CASSQFYDPGQGARDTQYF. The rearrangement uses TRBV27 and TRBJ2-3, with TRBD1 identical over 12 bases. The CDR3 extends over 19 amino acids. Unmatched junction bases numbered 17, after V lost 5 bases and J lost 5 bases. Germline CDR1 and CDR2: MNHEY and SMNVEV (reference sequence).

The gene calls are TRBV5-5 and TRBJ1-1; no clear D gene. Trimming removed 1 base from V and 1 base from J, with 14 bases in between. The CDR3 has 16 residues. Germline assignment: CDR1 SGHKS and CDR2 YYEKEE (reference sequence). CDR3 coding DNA: TGTGCCAGCAGCTTGAGGCCGTGGCAGTCGAACACTGAAGCTTTCTTT. Its protein is CASSLRPWQSNTEAFF. The whole variable domain, remainder taken from reference TRBV5-5 and TRBJ1-1, is DAGVTQSPTHLIKTRGQQVTLRCSPISGHKSVSWYQQVLGQGPQFIFQYYEKEERGRGNFPDRFSARQFPNYSSELNVNALLLGDSALYLCASSLRPWQSNTEAFFGQGTRLTVV.

This clone was seen only a few times. J is TRBJ2-5 and V is TRBV13, with unresolved D. Germline-derived CDR1 and CDR2 are PRHDT and FYEKMQ (reference sequence). CDR3 length: 15 amino acids. The germline V and J ends were trimmed by 5 bases and 4 bases, with 17 bases remaining between them. The CDR3, as DNA: TGTGCCAGCAGCATCCGGACCAGGCCTCCAGAGACCCAGTACTTC. Its translation is CASSIRTRPPETQYF. The complete variable domain, with remaining parts taken from reference TRBV13 and TRBJ2-5, reads AAGVIQSPRHLIKEKRETATLKCYPIPRHDTVYWYQQGPGQDPQFLISFYEKMQSDKGSIPDRFSAQQFSDYHSELNMSSLELGDSALYFCASSIRTRPPETQYFGPGTRLLVL.

The chain joins TRBV19 to TRBJ1-1; D uncertain. With 3 bases removed from V and 5 bases from J, the gap between germline ends came to 13 bases. The germline V gene has CDR1 LNHDA and CDR2 SQIVND (reference sequence). The CDR3 is made up of 14 amino acids. CDR3 DNA sequence: TGTGCCAGTAGTATCGAGGGCAGCTGGACTGAAGCTTTCTTT. Protein product: CASSIEGSWTEAFF.

The chain uses TRBV13 and TRBJ1-2, with 8 bases fitting TRBD1. The CDR3 consists of 15 residues. The V gene's germline CDR1 is PRHDT and CDR2 FYEKMQ (reference sequence). Unmatched junction bases numbered 8, after V lost 1 base and J lost 7 bases. This chain's CDR3 is CASSLVWDRSSGYTF. CDR3 nucleotides: TGTGCCAGCAGCTTAGTTTGGGACAGGAGTTCTGGCTACACCTTC.

This clone has just a few counts. CDR3 region: CASSFPWAGAEQYF. For the CDR3, the DNA is TGTGCCAGCAGTTTCCCCTGGGCGGGGGCAGAGCAGTACTTC. V and J are TRBV28 and TRBJ2-7; TRBD2 is a possible D gene (7 bases). Trimming removed 3 bases from V and 7 bases from J, with 16 bases in between. In germline, CDR1 is MDHEN, CDR2 SYDVKM. CDR3 length equals 14 residues.

The DNA of the CDR3 is TGTGCCAGCAGCCATGGACAGCTCAATCAGCCCCAGCATTTT. Amino acid sequence: CASSHGQLNQPQHF. The V call is TRBV9, the J call TRBJ1-5, with D possibly being TRBD1 (6 bases). The CDR3 loop spans 14 amino acids. Per the germline V gene, CDR1 is SGDLS and CDR2 is YYNGEE. V lost 4 bases, J lost 3 bases, and 11 bases lay in between.

This clone was picked up one time. The chain has TRBV7-9 and TRBJ2-7; 9 positions match TRBD2. This CDR3 comprises 14 residues. Germline loops: CDR1 SEHNR, CDR2 FQNEAQ (reference sequence). After removal of 1 base from V and 7 bases from J, the junction contained 5 bases not matched to a gene. This chain's CDR3 is CASSLVASGDEQYF. CDR3 coding DNA: TGTGCCAGCAGCTTAGTCGCTAGCGGGGATGAGCAGTACTTC. The full variable domain, completed using reference TRBV7-9 and TRBJ2-7, is DTGVSQNPRHKITKRGQNVTFRCDPISEHNRLYWYRQTLGQGPEFLTYFQNEAQLEKSRLLSDRFSAERPKGSFSTLEIQRTEQGDSAMYLCASSLVASGDEQYFGPGTRLTVT.